This record covers a single T cell receptor (beta chain). This sample was taken from a study of T cell responses to AZD1222 COVID-19 vaccine. CDR1 and CDR2 (germline): KGHSH, LQKENI. Trimming shortened V by 2 bases and J by 0 bases, and 8 bases separated the two germline ends. The CDR3 length is 15 residues. The data were produced by immunoSEQ multiplex PCR, yet TCRdb's version contains in-frame clones alone and is incomplete. The specimen's table records about 140,000 clones. The clonotype comes from an adult in good health. Sequencing used peripheral blood. This chain connects TRBV18 to TRBJ1-5, with D unclear. The CDR3 DNA is TGTGCCAGCTCACCATCAGGTTATAGCAATCAGCCCCAGCATTTT. Its translation is CASSPSGYSNQPQHF.